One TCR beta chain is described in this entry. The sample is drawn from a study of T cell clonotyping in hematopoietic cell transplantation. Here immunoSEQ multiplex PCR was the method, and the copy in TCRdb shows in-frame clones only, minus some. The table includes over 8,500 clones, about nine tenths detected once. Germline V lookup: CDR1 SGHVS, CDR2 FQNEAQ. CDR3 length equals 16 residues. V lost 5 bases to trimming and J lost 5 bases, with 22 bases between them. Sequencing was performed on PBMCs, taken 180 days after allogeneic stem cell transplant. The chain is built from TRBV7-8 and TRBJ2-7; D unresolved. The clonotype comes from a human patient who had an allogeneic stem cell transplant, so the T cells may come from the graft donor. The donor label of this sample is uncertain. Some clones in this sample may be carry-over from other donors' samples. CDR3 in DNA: TGTGCCAGCAGCCGAAAGGTATCGGATCTATTCCACGAGCAGTACTTC. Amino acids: CASSRKVSDLFHEQYF.